A single sample is the source of the 24 T cell receptor beta chains below, sequenced in a study of OX40 agonist ivuxolimab in advanced cancers. The table came from immunoSEQ multiplex PCR; TCRdb's copy has only in-frame clones and leaves some out. The profile covers almost 80,000 clones, with more than 80% appearing a single time and 0.4% to 0.5% taken by the ten largest. The sequenced sample was CD4+ or CD8+ T cells sorted from blood, obtained in a trial of the OX40 agonist ivuxolimab. These receptors were taken from an adult with an advanced solid tumor such as melanoma, head and neck, liver or kidney cancer.

The CDR3 DNA follows: TGTGCCAGCACGCAGGCGAACTGGGGCTACACCTTC. As protein: CASTQANWGYTF. This sequence joins TRBV2 and TRBJ1-2; D ambiguous. The ends were cut back, 7 bases at V and 8 bases at J, with 14 bases in the middle. This CDR3 contains 12 residues. In germline, CDR1 is SNHLY, CDR2 FYNNEI.

The rearrangement joins TRBV6-5 to TRBJ2-1; D remains unclear. Between the trimmed V and J ends, which lost 6 bases and 4 bases, there was a span of 7 bases. Germline CDR1 MNHEY, CDR2 SVGAGI. The length of the CDR3 is 12 residues. Written as DNA, the CDR3 is TGTGCCAGCAGGACGGAATACAATGAGCAGTTCTTC. It translates to CASRTEYNEQFF.

The rearrangement links TRBV7-9 to TRBJ1-1, with 9 bases matching TRBD1. Germline lookup yields CDR1 SEHNR and CDR2 FQNEAQ (reference sequence). V shed 5 bases, J shed 3 bases, and the junction held 4 bases outside the gene matches. This CDR3 is built from 14 residues. The CDR3 reads CASSLRQGDTEAFF. DNA for the CDR3: TGTGCCAGCAGCCTCCGACAGGGGGACACTGAAGCTTTCTTT.

CDR3 nucleotide sequence: TGTGCCACCCTCCCGGCTAACGGAGATACGCAGTATTTT. Protein product: CATLPANGDTQYF. V gene TRBV7-2 combines with J gene TRBJ2-3; D gene ambiguous. V was cut by 10 bases and J by 5 bases, with 16 bases left in between. CDR3 size: 13 residues. CDR1 is SGHTA, CDR2 FQGNSA, per germline.

The chain recombines TRBV19 with TRBJ1-2, with TRBD1 matching over 7 bases. Germline V lookup: CDR1 LNHDA, CDR2 SQIVND (reference sequence). The CDR3 runs to 18 residues. Trimming took 3 bases from V and 0 from J; bases not matched to a gene: 13. CDR3 sequence: CASSIPAKAGGANYGYTF. Written as DNA, the CDR3 is TGTGCCAGTAGTATCCCCGCCAAGGCAGGGGGGGCTAACTATGGCTACACCTTC. The full variable domain, rest sourced from reference TRBV19 and TRBJ1-2, is DGGITQSPKYLFRKEGQNVTLSCEQNLNHDAMYWYRQDPGQGLRLIYYSQIVNDFQKGDIAEGYSVSREKKESFPLTVTSAQKNPTAFYLCASSIPAKAGGANYGYTFGSGTRLTVV.

The chain couples TRBV18 to TRBJ2-6, with 7 nucleotides matching TRBD2. This CDR3 region has 16 residues. V trimming: 5 bases; J trimming: 7 bases; junction bases outside the gene matches: 11. Germline CDR1 is KGHSH and CDR2 is LQKENI. CDR3 bases: TGTGCCAGCTCAGAGACTCGCGGGGGTGTTGCCAACGTCCTGACTTTC. Its translation: CASSETRGGVANVLTF. The whole variable domain, filled in from reference TRBV18 and TRBJ2-6, reads NAGVMQNPRHLVRRRGQEARLRCSPMKGHSHVYWYRQLPEEGLKFMVYLQKENIIDESGMPKERFSAEFPKEGPSILRIQQVVRGDSAAYFCASSETRGGVANVLTFGAGSRLTVL.

The chain carries TRBV7-3 and TRBJ2-7; D is perhaps TRBD1 or TRBD2 (5 bases each). CDR1 is SGHTA and CDR2 is FQGTGA in the germline V gene. The V and J ends lost 4 bases and 6 bases respectively, with 16 bases between them. This CDR3 has 14 residues. The CDR3 sequence is CASSSARDVGEQYF. The CDR3 region has the DNA TGTGCCAGCAGCTCCGCAAGGGACGTAGGCGAGCAGTACTTC.

This clone occurred once. This sequence joins TRBV6-5 and TRBJ2-2; D is ambiguous. The CDR3 loop spans 13 amino acids. Deletions cut 6 bases from V and 4 bases from J, with 9 bases between. Germline CDR1 is MNHEY and CDR2 is SVGAGI. The CDR3 DNA follows: TGTGCCAGCAGGCGTTCGAGCACCGGGGAGCTGTTTTTT. The encoded protein is CASRRSSTGELFF.

CDR3 coding DNA: TGTGCCAGCAGAGCAAGCATATCTGAGCAGTTCTTC. The encoded protein is CASRASISEQFF. V usage is TRBV28 and J usage is TRBJ2-1; D ambiguous. V lost 6 bases and J lost 9, with 12 bases in between. Germline-derived CDR1 and CDR2 are MDHEN and SYDVKM. This CDR3 is built from 12 residues. The variable domain in full, with the rest retrieved from reference TRBV28 and TRBJ2-1, is DVKVTQSSRYLVKRTGEKVFLECVQDMDHENMFWYRQDPGLGLRLIYFSYDVKMKEKGDIPEGYSVSREKKERFSLILESASTNQTSMYLCASRASISEQFFGPGTRLTVL.

The V gene is TRBV5-1, the J gene TRBJ1-3, with no clear D. The V end was cut by 4 bases, the J end by 0 bases, with 11 bases between. The V gene's germline CDR1 is SGHRS and CDR2 YFSETQ. The CDR3 extends over 15 amino acids. The CDR3 loop reads CASSLNSYSGNTIYF. CDR3 DNA: TGCGCCAGCAGCCTAAACAGCTACTCTGGAAACACCATATATTTT.

The chain links TRBV9 to TRBJ1-2; the match to TRBD1 covers 7 bases. Germline V gives CDR1 SGDLS, CDR2 YYNGEE. V lost 0 bases and J lost 5; bases outside the gene matches: 7. The CDR3 extends over 15 amino acids. For the CDR3, the DNA is TGTGCCAGCAGCGTAGGGTGGGGACAGTTATATGGCTACACCTTC. This codes for CASSVGWGQLYGYTF.

This chain links TRBV9 with TRBJ1-4; no clear D gene. The CDR3 consists of 15 residues. Germline assignment: CDR1 SGDLS and CDR2 YYNGEE. The V end was cut by 0 bases, the J end by 0 bases, with 6 bases between. As DNA, the CDR3 is TGTGCCAGCAGCGTAGCGGGAGCAACTAATGAAAAACTGTTTTTT. Protein sequence: CASSVAGATNEKLFF.

This rearrangement joins TRBV5-5 to TRBJ2-7, with 12 bases fitting TRBD2. Trimming at V came to 5 bases and at J to 3 bases, leaving 6 bases not matched to a gene. The CDR3 has 15 amino acids. CDR1 and CDR2 from the germline V gene are SGHKS and YYEKEE (reference sequence). CDR3: CASRVTSGSHYEQYF. The CDR3 region has the DNA TGTGCCAGCAGAGTGACTAGCGGGAGCCACTACGAGCAGTACTTC.

This chain links TRBV11-1 with TRBJ2-7; 7 bases agree with TRBD1. The CDR3 is 13 residues long. Losses at the gene ends were 6 bases for V and 5 bases for J; bases not matched to a gene: 7. Germline lookup yields CDR1 SGHAT and CDR2 FQDESV (reference sequence). This chain's CDR3 is CASSRDRPDEQYF. CDR3 DNA sequence: TGTGCCAGCAGTAGGGACAGACCCGACGAGCAGTACTTC.

The chain recombines TRBV6-4 with TRBJ1-4, with D unclear. V lost 4 bases and J 8 bases, leaving 11 bases between the germline ends. Germline CDR1 MRHNA, CDR2 SNTAGT. There are 13 residues in the CDR3. DNA for the CDR3: TGTGCCAGCAGTGTTCGGGGTGGGGAAAAACTGTTTTTT. Translation gives CASSVRGGEKLFF.

This chain uses TRBV6-1 with TRBJ2-3; TRBD2 might be the D (6 bases). In germline, CDR1 is MNHNS, CDR2 SASEGT. The CDR3 is 13 amino acids. V was shortened by 6 bases and J by 4 bases, with 11 bases between the two germline ends. As DNA, the CDR3 is TGTGCCAGCAGCGGGACTTACGCAGATACGCAGTATTTT. It codes for CASSGTYADTQYF.

This chain links TRBV28 with TRBJ1-2, with 7 bases that match TRBD1. This CDR3 is built from 15 residues. Germline CDR1 and CDR2: MDHEN and SYDVKM. The ends lost 2 bases at V and 3 bases at J; junction bases unmatched: 6. This chain's CDR3 is CASSLGYRGDYGYTF. The CDR3 region has the DNA TGTGCCAGCAGTTTAGGGTACAGGGGTGACTATGGCTACACCTTC.

CDR3 sequence (DNA): TGTGCCAGCAGCGTGGGCCAGACCTCTGGAAACACCATATATTTT. It encodes CASSVGQTSGNTIYF. This sequence joins TRBV9 and TRBJ1-3; D not resolved. V shed 2 bases and J shed 0 bases, with 9 bases lying between them. This CDR3 region has 15 residues. From germline, CDR1 is SGDLS and CDR2 YYNGEE.

The chain has TRBV5-6 and TRBJ2-3; 7 nucleotides line up with TRBD1. Germline trimming cut 2 bases from V and 1 base from J; bases unmatched to any gene: 7. The CDR3 is 16 amino acids. Per the germline V gene, CDR1 is SGHDT and CDR2 is YYEEEE. The DNA for the CDR3 is TGTGCCAGCAGCTTAAAAACAGGGGTCGGCACAGATACGCAGTATTTT. It translates to CASSLKTGVGTDTQYF.

CDR3 DNA sequence: TGCGCCAGCAGATCGATAGAGGGTGAGCAGTACGTC. Translating it yields CASRSIEGEQYV. This chain links TRBV5-1 with TRBJ2-7; a weak D match, TRBD2 (5 bases). The CDR3 length is 12 residues. Per germline, CDR1 SGHRS and CDR2 YFSETQ. V lost 5 bases, J lost 7 bases, and 13 bases lay in between.

The chain recombines TRBV7-8 with TRBJ1-6, with no clear D. Germline V CDR1 and CDR2: SGHVS, FQNEAQ. Trimming took 5 bases from V and 1 from J, leaving 15 bases between them. The CDR3 is 17 residues long. In DNA form, the CDR3 reads TGTGCCAGCAGCCCCCGAATGAAGGAATCCTATAATTCACCCCTCCACTTT. Translating gives CASSPRMKESYNSPLHF.

This chain joins TRBV9 and TRBJ2-3; D not certain. With 4 bases removed from V and 4 bases from J, the gap between germline ends came to 16 bases. CDR1 is SGDLS, CDR2 YYNGEE, per germline. The CDR3 totals 15 residues. The CDR3 loop reads CASSPRTLEADTQYF. CDR3 in DNA: TGTGCCAGCAGCCCTAGGACGCTCGAGGCAGATACGCAGTATTTT.

This sequence joins TRBV19 and TRBJ2-1; 9 nucleotides match TRBD1. The CDR3 has 16 residues. V dropped 5 bases and J dropped 5; count of bases not matched to a gene: 10. CDR1 and CDR2 (germline): LNHDA, SQIVND (reference sequence). CDR3 DNA sequence: TGTGCCAGTAGTCCCCTTACAGGGGGCACCCACAATGAGCAGTTCTTC. The encoded protein is CASSPLTGGTHNEQFF.

V is TRBV15 and J is TRBJ1-5; D possibly corresponds to TRBD1 (6 bases). From germline, CDR1 is LNHNV and CDR2 YYDKDF (reference sequence). Trimming took off 0 bases at V and 7 bases at J, with 13 bases between the two ends. The CDR3 runs to 15 residues. The CDR3 protein is CATSRDRGSRQPQHF. The CDR3 DNA reads TGTGCCACCAGCAGAGATAGGGGGTCGAGGCAGCCCCAGCATTTT.